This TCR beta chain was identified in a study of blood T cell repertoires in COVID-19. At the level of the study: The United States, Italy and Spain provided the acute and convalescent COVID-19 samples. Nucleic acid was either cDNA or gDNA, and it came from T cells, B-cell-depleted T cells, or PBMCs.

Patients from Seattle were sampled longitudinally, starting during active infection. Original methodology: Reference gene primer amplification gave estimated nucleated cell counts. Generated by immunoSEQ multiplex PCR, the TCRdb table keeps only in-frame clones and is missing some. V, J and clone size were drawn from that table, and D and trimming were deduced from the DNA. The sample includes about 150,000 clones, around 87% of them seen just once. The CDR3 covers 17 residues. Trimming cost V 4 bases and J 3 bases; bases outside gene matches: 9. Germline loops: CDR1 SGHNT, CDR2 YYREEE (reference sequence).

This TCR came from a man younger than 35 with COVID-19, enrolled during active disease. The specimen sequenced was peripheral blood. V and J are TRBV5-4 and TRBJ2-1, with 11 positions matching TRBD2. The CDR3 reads CASSPAIAGGVYNEQFF. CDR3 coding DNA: TGTGCCAGCAGCCCCGCAATAGCGGGAGGGGTCTACAATGAGCAGTTCTTC.